This T cell receptor beta chain was sequenced during a study of T cells in Graves' hyperthyroidism and ophthalmopathy. This clonotype came up many times. This CDR3 has 15 residues. Germline loops: CDR1 SNHLY, CDR2 FYNNEI. V shed 8 bases and J shed 2 bases, with 17 bases lying between them. RNA transcripts were the template for amplifying TCR beta CDR3 regions. HTBI primers were used for first-round RT-PCR of the TCR CDR3. TCRdb used MiXCR to reprocess the multiplex PCR reads, holding one entry per CDR3 protein. Among a few hundred thousand distinct CDR3 sequences listed, about a sixth were seen once. V and J are TRBV2 and TRBJ2-3; D is undetermined. The receptor was derived from a woman between 40 and 55 years old with Graves' ophthalmopathy. Sequencing was carried out using blood. CDR3: CASAATAYLTDTQYF. CDR3 nucleotide sequence: TGTGCCAGCGCCGCGACTGCTTACCTCACAGATACGCAGTATTTT.